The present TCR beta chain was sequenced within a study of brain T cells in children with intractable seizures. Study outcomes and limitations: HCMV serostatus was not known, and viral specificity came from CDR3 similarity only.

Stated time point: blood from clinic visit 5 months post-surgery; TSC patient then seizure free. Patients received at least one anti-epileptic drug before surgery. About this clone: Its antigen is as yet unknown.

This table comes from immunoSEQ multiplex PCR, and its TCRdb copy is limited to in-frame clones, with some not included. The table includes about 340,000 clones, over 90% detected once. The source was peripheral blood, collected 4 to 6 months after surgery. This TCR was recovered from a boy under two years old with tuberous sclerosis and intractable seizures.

CDR3 DNA: TGTGCCAGCAGACCGGCGAGCGGGAGTGGCGAGACCCAGTACTTC. Its translation: CASRPASGSGETQYF. This chain joins TRBV7-9 and TRBJ2-5; 8 bases are shared with TRBD2. The CDR3 consists of 15 residues. The junction had 11 bases not matched to a gene; V was cut back by 6 bases and J by 5 bases. The germline V gene encodes CDR1 SEHNR and CDR2 FQNEAQ (reference sequence).